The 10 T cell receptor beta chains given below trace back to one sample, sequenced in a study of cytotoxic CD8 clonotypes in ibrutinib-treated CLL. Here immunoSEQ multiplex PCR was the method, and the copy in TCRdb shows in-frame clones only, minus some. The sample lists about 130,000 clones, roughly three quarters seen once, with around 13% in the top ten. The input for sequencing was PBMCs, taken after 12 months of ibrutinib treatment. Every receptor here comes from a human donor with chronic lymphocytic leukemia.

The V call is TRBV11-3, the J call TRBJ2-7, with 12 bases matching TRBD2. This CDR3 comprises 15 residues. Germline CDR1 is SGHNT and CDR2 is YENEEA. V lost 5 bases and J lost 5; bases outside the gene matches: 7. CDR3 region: CASSIRLAGVHEQYF. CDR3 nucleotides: TGTGCCAGCAGCATAAGACTAGCGGGAGTACACGAGCAGTACTTC.

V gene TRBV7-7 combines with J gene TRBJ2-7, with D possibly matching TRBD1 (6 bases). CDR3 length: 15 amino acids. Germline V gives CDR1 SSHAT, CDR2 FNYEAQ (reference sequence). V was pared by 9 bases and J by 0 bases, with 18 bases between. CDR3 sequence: CASSQGYYSSYEQYF. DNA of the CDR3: TGTGCCAGTTCCCAGGGGTACTACAGCTCCTACGAGCAGTACTTC.

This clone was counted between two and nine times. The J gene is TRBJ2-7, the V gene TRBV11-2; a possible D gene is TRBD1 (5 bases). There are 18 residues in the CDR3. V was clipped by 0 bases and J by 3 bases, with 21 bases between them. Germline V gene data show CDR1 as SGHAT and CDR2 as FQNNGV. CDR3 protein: CASSLDNTVTAMGYEQYF. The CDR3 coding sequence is TGTGCCAGCAGCTTAGATAATACGGTGACAGCAATGGGCTACGAGCAGTACTTC.

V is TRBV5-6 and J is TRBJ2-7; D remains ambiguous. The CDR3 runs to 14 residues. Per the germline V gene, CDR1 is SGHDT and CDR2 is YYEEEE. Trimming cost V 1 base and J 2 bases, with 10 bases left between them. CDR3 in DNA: TGTGCCAGCAGCTTGCCGGCAGGCACCTACGAGCAGTACTTC. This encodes CASSLPAGTYEQYF.

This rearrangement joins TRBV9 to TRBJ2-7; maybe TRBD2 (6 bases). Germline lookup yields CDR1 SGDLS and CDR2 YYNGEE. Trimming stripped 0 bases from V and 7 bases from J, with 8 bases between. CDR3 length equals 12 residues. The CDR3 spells CASSVVGGEQYF. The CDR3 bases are TGTGCCAGCAGCGTAGTCGGGGGAGAGCAGTACTTC.

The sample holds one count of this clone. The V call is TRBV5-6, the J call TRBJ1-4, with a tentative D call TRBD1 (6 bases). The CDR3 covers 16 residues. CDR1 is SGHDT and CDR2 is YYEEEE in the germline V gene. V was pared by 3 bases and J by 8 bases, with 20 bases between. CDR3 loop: CASSSNHRVSFEKLFF. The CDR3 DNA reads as TGTGCCAGCAGCTCGAATCACAGGGTATCATTCGAAAAACTGTTTTTT.

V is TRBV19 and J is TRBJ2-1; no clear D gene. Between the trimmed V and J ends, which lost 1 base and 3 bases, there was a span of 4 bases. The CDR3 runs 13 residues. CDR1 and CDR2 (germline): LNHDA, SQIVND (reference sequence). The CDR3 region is CASSIASYNEQFF. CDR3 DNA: TGTGCCAGTAGTATAGCTAGCTACAATGAGCAGTTCTTC.

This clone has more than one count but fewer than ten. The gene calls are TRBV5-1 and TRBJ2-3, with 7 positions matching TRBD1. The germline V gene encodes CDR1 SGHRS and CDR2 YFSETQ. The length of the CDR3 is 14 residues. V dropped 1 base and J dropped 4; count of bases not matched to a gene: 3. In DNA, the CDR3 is TGCGCCAGCAGCTTGTCACAGGGGTCAGATACGCAGTATTTT. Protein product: CASSLSQGSDTQYF.

In nucleotides, the CDR3 is TGCGCCAGCAGTGAGGGGCTAGCGGGAAGATACAATGAGCAGTTCTTC. This encodes CASSEGLAGRYNEQFF. J is TRBJ2-1 and V is TRBV10-1; 9 bases are a match to TRBD2. CDR3 size: 16 residues. CDR1 and CDR2 (germline): WNHNN, SYGVQD (reference sequence). V was pared by 2 bases and J by 4 bases, with 6 bases of the junction left unmatched.

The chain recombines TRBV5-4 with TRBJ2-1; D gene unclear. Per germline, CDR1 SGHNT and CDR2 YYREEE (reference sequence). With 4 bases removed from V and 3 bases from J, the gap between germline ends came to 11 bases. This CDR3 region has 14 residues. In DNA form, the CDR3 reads TGTGCCAGCAGCGCCGTAGGCCTCTACAATGAGCAGTTCTTC. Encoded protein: CASSAVGLYNEQFF.